Sequencing of this T cell receptor (beta chain) was carried out in a study of radiotherapy plus CTLA-4 blockade in lung cancer. The wider study: 15% to 20% of patients responded objectively, and roughly 34% achieved disease control. Study-level results: Expansion in blood of tumor-derived TCR clones was seen after radiotherapy plus ipilimumab.

The table came from immunoSEQ multiplex PCR; TCRdb's copy has only in-frame clones and leaves some out. The table has 95,000 to 150,000 clones, more than 80% seen once. Patients with chemo-refractory metastatic non-small-cell lung cancer received focal radiation plus CTLA-4 blockade with ipilimumab. This CDR3 is built from 12 residues. V was clipped by 0 bases and J by 8 bases, with 6 bases between them. Looked up from germline, CDR1 is SGDLS and CDR2 is YYNGEE. Concerning this clone: The antigen remains unidentified.

The receptor's source is a human donor with non-small cell lung cancer that progressed on radiotherapy plus ipilimumab. Sequenced here: peripheral blood, sampled from a patient treated with radiotherapy plus ipilimumab. The rearrangement uses TRBV9 and TRBJ2-4; maybe TRBD1 (5 bases). Here the CDR3 DNA reads TGTGCCAGCAGCGTAGAAGGGGACATTCAGTACTTC. Its protein product is CASSVEGDIQYF.